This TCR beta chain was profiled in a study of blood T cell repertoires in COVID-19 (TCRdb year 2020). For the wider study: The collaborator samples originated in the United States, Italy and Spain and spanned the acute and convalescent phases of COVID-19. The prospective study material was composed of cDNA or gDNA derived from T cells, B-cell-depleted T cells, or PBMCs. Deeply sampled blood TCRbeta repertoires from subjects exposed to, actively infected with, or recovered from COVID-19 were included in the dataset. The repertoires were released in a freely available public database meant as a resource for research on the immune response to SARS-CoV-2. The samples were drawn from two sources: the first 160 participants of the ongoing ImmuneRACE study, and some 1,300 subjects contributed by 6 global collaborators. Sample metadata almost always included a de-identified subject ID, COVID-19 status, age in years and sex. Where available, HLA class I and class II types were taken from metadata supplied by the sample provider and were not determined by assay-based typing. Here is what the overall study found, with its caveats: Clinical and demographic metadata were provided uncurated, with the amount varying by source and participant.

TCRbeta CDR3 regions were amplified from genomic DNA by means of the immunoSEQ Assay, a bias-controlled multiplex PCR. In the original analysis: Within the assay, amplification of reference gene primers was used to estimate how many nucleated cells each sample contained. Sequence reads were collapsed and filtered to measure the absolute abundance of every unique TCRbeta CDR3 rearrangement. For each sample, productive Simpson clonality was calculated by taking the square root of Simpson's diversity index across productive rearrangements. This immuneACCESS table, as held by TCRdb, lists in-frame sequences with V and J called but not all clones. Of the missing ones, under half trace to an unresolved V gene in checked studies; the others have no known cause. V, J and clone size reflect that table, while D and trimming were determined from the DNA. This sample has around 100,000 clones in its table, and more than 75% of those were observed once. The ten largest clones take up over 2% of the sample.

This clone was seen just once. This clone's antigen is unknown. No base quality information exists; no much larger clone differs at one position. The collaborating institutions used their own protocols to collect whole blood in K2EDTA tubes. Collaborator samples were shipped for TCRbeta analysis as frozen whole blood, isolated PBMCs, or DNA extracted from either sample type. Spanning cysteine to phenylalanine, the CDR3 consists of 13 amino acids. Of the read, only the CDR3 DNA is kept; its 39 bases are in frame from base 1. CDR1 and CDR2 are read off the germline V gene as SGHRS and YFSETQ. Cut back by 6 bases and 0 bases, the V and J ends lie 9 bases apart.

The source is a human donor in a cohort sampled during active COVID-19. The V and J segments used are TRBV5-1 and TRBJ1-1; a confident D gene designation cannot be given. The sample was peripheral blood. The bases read TGCGCCAGCAAGCAACAGTTGAACACTGAAGCTTTCTTT. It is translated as CASKQQLNTEAFF.